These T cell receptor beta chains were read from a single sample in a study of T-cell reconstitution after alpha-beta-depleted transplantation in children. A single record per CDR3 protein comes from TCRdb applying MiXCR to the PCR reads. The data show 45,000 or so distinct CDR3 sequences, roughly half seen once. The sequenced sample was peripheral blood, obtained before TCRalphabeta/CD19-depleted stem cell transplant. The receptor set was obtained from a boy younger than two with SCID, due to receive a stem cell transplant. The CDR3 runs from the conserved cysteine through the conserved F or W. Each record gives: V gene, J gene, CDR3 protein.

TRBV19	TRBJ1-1	CASSIDLENEAFF
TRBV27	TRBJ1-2	CASSFRGWEGGYGYTF
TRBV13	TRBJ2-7	CASSPGLAGGYEQYF
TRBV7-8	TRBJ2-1	CASSSPADTSYNEQFF
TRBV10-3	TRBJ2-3	CAISDSGGGDTQYF
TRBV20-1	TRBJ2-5	CSARDWETQYF
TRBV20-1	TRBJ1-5	CSAPGTGDSQPQHF
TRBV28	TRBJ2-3	CASSRATDTQYF
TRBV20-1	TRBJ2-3	CSASLRERGEDTQYF
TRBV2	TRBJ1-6	CASRARGQGNPPLHF
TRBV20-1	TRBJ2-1	CSWVGQGFHEQFF
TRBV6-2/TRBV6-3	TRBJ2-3	CASTSGSDSSDTQYF
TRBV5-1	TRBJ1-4	CASSQGDNREKLFF
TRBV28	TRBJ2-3	CASRLGGSDTQYF
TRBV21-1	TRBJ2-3	CASSNTGLADTDTQYF
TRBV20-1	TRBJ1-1	CSARDMGGVTEAFF
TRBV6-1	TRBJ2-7	CASESRMSYEQYF
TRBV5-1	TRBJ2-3	CASSSRAQGTDTQYF
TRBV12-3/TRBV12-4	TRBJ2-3	CASSTGWGTQYF
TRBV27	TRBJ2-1	CASSPSGSSYNEQFF
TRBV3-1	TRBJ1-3	CASSQVRTLGNTIYF
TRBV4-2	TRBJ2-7	CASSQGIRGQAYEQYF
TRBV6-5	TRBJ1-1	CASSNGGTTEAFF
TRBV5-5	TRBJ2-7	CASSPTSGTATYEQYF
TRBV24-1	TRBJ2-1	CATSDPGLAGALSSYNEQFF
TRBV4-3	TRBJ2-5	CASSQDHSGTSIETQYF
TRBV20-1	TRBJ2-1	CSARASSGGHSYNEQFF
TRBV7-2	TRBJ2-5	CASSLDALSLSGTQYF
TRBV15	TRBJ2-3	CATSRDWVAGGNTDTQYF